One and the same sample provided the 6 T cell receptor beta chains below, sequenced in a study of response to subunit inactivated influenza vaccine. TCRdb recomputed calls from the RT-PCR reads with MiXCR, one row per CDR3 protein. This sample has hundreds of thousands of distinct CDR3 sequences, with approximately 23% found just once. This specimen was PBMCs from blood, taken less than 22 months after vaccination. These receptors were collected from a man between 50 and 70 years old who received an inactivated influenza vaccine.

This clonotype has at least ten counts. The chain has TRBV25-1 and TRBJ1-1; D is unclear. The V end was cut by 5 bases, the J end by 0 bases, with 7 bases between. In germline, CDR1 is MGHDK, CDR2 SYGVNS. There are 13 residues in the CDR3. The CDR3, as DNA: TGTGCCAGCAGTCTGGCGATGAACACTGAAGCTTTCTTT. Translation gives CASSLAMNTEAFF.

The gene calls are TRBV7-2 and TRBJ2-3, with unresolved D. CDR1 and CDR2 (germline): SGHTA, FQGNSA. The CDR3 spans 12 residues. V dropped 4 bases and J dropped 6 bases, with 8 bases sitting between them. CDR3 coding DNA: TGTGCCAGCAGCTGGGTACTGGATACGCAGTATTTT. Encoded protein: CASSWVLDTQYF.

The chain recombines TRBV9 with TRBJ1-6, with D perhaps TRBD1 (6 bases). Germline V CDR1 and CDR2: SGDLS, YYNGEE. V was clipped by 2 bases and J by 12 bases, with 9 bases between them. The CDR3 loop spans 12 amino acids. This CDR3 is CASSVQGRPLHF. The CDR3 nucleotides are TGTGCCAGCAGCGTCCAGGGGAGACCCCTCCACTTT. Full variable domain (outside the CDR3, taken from reference TRBV9 and TRBJ1-6): DSGVTQTPKHLITATGQRVTLRCSPRSGDLSVYWYQQSLDQGLQFLIQYYNGEERAKGNILERFSAQQFPDLHSELNLSSLELGDSALYFCASSVQGRPLHFGNGTRLTVT.

This clonotype was counted ten times or more. This rearrangement joins TRBV3-1 to TRBJ1-2, with D hard to call. Between the trimmed V and J ends, which lost 0 bases and 11 bases, there was a span of 10 bases. Germline V gene lookup returns CDR1 LGHDT and CDR2 YNNKEL (reference sequence). CDR3 size: 12 residues. Here the CDR3 DNA reads TGTGCCAGCAGCCAAGATTCTAGGAGATACACCTTC. It yields the protein CASSQDSRRYTF.

This clonotype showed up many times. V gene TRBV6-1 combines with J gene TRBJ1-6; 8 nucleotides match TRBD1. V lost 5 bases, J lost 4 bases, and 13 bases stayed unmatched. The germline V gene has CDR1 MNHNS and CDR2 SASEGT. This CDR3 is 18 amino acids long. CDR3 loop: CASSYELHRGDYNSPLHF. The DNA for the CDR3 is TGTGCCAGCAGTTACGAGCTTCACAGGGGGGATTATAATTCACCCCTCCACTTT.

The sample holds many counts of this clonotype. This chain connects TRBV29-1 to TRBJ1-1; D is undetermined. Trimming shortened V by 7 bases and J by 10 bases, and 16 bases separated the two germline ends. Germline assignment: CDR1 SQVTM and CDR2 ANQGSEA. The CDR3 is 11 residues long. The CDR3 is CSGRGVGGAFF. CDR3 coding DNA: TGCAGCGGCCGTGGTGTTGGTGGAGCTTTCTTT.